The source of this TCR beta chain is a study of sequential checkpoint blockade in melanoma (dated by TCRdb to between 2018 and 2021). Regarding the complete study: Patients were assigned by 1:1 randomization to either first-line nivolumab followed by ipilimumab (arm A) or ipilimumab followed by nivolumab (arm B). Maintenance nivolumab came after each of the two trial sequences. TCRbeta immunosequencing was performed on DNA from 90 to 100 pretreatment melanoma tumor samples. Roughly 23 patients had matched tumor biopsies taken before treatment and at week 13, after single-agent nivolumab (arm A) or ipilimumab (arm B). In about 80% of the matched pre- and post-treatment tumor biopsy pairs, both biopsies came from the same lesion.

Explained via the paper, the treatment or condition label denotes: randomized to nivolumab then ipilimumab (arm A) or the reverse (arm B). None of the trial patients had been given prior DNA-damaging chemotherapy. Samples came from patients with melanoma in CheckMate 064, a randomized, open-label phase II trial of sequential checkpoint blockade. Tumor TCR sequencing used genomic DNA from formalin-fixed paraffin-embedded (FFPE) tissue samples. With regard to this clone: What this receptor recognizes is not known. Base qualities are not at hand, and no much larger clone is one base apart.

Paper-wide results and their limitations: In the nivolumab-first arm (arm A), an association was found between pretreatment tumor TIL clonality and response (P = .04). Tumor T-cell fraction and clonality were found to correlate with PD-L1 staining and CD8+ T-cell counts but not with mutational load. Patients with increases in tumor T-cell fraction and clonality by week 13 were approximately 30 times more likely to achieve clinical benefit. The model for predicting response that combines TCR metrics with mutation burden needs to be validated in larger, independent patient cohorts. Small sample sizes and reduced statistical power limited the analyses of tumor T-cell fraction within each arm.

TCRbeta CDR3 regions were immunosequenced from genomic DNA with the immunoSEQ Assay. Before high-throughput sequencing, the genomic DNA was amplified using bias-controlled multiplex PCR. The published analysis was carried out like this. To quantify the absolute abundance of each unique TCRbeta CDR3 region, the sequences were collapsed and filtered. Clonality was defined as 1 minus Pielou's evenness and was calculated using productive rearrangements only. Tumor T-cell fraction was calculated by normalizing TCRbeta template counts to the amount of usable DNA, which was estimated from several housekeeping genes. Clones with significantly greater frequencies in on-treatment versus baseline samples were identified using a previously published method. TCRdb obtained this table from immuneACCESS and retained in-frame rearrangements with V and J assigned. These tables miss some clones; where compared with another copy, unresolved V genes account for less than half of the shortfall, and the remainder is unexplained. V and J calls and clone size follow that table, whereas D and trimming were derived from the DNA. This sample gives thousands of clones in total; about 19% of them show up just once. Under 20% of the sample belongs to the ten largest clones.

Clipping removes 5 bases from V and 9 bases from J, with 8 as the unmatched junction base count. CDR1 and CDR2 (SGHNT, YENEEA) derive from the germline V gene. Inclusive of the bounding cysteine and phenylalanine, the CDR3 is 15 residues long. Just CDR3 DNA is preserved here, 45 bases in frame from base 1. The V gene is TRBV11-3 and the J gene is TRBJ2-3; 13 central nucleotides agree with TRBD2. The sequence was collected from a human donor with melanoma. The sequenced sample was tumor tissue (inferred from file names), obtained from a patient given nivolumab and ipilimumab in sequence. The CDR3 reads CASSPGTSGAGTQYF. The DNA sequence follows: TGTGCCAGCAGCCCGGGGACTAGCGGGGCGGGGACGCAGTATTTT. The full variable domain, with segments outside the CDR3 supplied by the reference TRBV11-3 and TRBJ2-3 proteins, appears as EAGVVQSPRYKIIEKKQPVAFWCNPISGHNTLYWYLQNLGQGPELLIRYENEEAVDDSQLPKDRFSAERLKGVDSTLKIQPAELGDSAVYLCASSPGTSGAGTQYFGPGTRLTVL.